This TCR beta chain is from a study of T cell changes during pregnancy in multiple sclerosis. Profiled with immunoSEQ multiplex PCR; TCRdb holds only in-frame clones, not every one. The sample shows 90,000 or so clones, under 95% of them seen only once. Germline CDR1 is SNHLY and CDR2 is FYNNEI. The junction had 8 bases not matched to a gene; V was cut back by 6 bases and J by 7 bases. This CDR3 contains 15 residues. The receptor's source is a female donor with multiple sclerosis, enrolled in a pregnancy study. The chain uses TRBV2 and TRBJ1-5; 11 nucleotides align to TRBD1. Source: peripheral blood, taken before pregnancy. The CDR3 loop reads CASRGDRGTGQPQHF. The CDR3 nucleotides read TGTGCCAGCAGGGGGGACAGGGGGACGGGACAGCCCCAGCATTTT.